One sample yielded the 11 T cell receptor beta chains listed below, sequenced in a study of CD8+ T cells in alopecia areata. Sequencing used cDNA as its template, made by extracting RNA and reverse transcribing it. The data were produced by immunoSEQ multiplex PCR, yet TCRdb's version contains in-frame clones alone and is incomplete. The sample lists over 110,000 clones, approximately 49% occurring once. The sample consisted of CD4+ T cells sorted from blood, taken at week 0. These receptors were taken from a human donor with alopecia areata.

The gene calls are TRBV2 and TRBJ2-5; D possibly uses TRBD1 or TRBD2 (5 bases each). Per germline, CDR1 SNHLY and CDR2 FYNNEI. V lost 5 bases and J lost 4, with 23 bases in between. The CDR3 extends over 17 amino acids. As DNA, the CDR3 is TGTGCCAGCAGTCGGGACCGTGGAACGGGCCGAGTAGAGACCCAGTACTTC. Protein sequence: CASSRDRGTGRVETQYF. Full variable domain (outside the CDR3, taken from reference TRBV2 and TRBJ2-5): EPEVTQTPSHQVTQMGQEVILRCVPISNHLYFYWYRQILGQKVEFLVSFYNNEISEKSEIFDDQFSVERPDGSNFTLKIRSTKLEDSAMYFCASSRDRGTGRVETQYFGPGTRLLVL.

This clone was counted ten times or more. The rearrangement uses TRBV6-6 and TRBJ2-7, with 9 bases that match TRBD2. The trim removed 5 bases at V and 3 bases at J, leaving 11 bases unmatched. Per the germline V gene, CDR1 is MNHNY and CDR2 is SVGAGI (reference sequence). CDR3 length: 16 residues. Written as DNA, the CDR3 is TGTGCCAGCAGTCCCTCGCGACTAGCGGAGAGCTACGAGCAGTACTTC. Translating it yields CASSPSRLAESYEQYF.

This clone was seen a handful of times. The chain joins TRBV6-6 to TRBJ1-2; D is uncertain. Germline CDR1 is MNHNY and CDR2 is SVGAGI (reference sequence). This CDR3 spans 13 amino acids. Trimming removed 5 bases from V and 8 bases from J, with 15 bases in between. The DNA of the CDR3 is TGTGCCAGCAGTGGGCCTGAACGGCAGGGCTACACCTTC. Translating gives CASSGPERQGYTF.

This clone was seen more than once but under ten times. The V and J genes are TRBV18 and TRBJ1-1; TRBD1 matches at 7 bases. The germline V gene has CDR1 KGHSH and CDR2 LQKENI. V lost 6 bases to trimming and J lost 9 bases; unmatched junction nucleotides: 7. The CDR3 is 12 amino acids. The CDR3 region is CASSPLQGKAFF. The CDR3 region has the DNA TGTGCCAGCTCCCCCCTACAGGGGAAAGCTTTCTTT.

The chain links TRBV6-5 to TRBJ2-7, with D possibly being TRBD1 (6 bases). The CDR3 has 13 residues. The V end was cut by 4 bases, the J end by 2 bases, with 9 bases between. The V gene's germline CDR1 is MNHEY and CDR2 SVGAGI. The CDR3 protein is CASSSEGAYEQYF. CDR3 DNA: TGTGCCAGCAGTTCAGAGGGGGCCTACGAGCAGTACTTC.

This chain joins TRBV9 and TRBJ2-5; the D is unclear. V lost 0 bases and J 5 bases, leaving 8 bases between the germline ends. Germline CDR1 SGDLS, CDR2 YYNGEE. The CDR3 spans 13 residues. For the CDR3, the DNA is TGTGCCAGCAGCGTAGAAGGGTCGGAGACCCAGTACTTC. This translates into CASSVEGSETQYF. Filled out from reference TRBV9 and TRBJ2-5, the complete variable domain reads DSGVTQTPKHLITATGQRVTLRCSPRSGDLSVYWYQQSLDQGLQFLIQYYNGEERAKGNILERFSAQQFPDLHSELNLSSLELGDSALYFCASSVEGSETQYFGPGTRLLVL.

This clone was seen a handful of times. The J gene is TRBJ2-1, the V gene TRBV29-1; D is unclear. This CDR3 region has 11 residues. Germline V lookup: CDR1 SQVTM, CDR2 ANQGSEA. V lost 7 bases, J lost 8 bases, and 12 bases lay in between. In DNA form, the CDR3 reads TGCAGCGGGCAGGTGATCTATGAGCAGTTCTTC. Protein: CSGQVIYEQFF.

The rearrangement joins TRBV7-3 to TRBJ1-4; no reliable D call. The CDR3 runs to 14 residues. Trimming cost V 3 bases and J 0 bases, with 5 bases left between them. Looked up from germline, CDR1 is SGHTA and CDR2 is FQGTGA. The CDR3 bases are TGTGCCAGCAGCTTTGTGACAACTAATGAAAAACTGTTTTTT. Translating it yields CASSFVTTNEKLFF.

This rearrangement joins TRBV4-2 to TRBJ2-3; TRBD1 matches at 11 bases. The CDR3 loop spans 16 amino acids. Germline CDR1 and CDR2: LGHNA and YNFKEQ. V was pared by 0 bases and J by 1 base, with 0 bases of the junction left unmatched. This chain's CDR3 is CASSQEGQGGTDTQYF. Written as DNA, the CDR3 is TGTGCCAGCAGCCAAGAGGGACAGGGGGGCACAGATACGCAGTATTTT.

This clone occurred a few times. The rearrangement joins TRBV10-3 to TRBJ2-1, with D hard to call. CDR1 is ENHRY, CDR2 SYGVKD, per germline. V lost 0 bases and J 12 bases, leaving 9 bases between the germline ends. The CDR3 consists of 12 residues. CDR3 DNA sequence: TGTGCCATCAGTGAGTCAGAGGATGTGCAGTTCTTC. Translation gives CAISESEDVQFF.

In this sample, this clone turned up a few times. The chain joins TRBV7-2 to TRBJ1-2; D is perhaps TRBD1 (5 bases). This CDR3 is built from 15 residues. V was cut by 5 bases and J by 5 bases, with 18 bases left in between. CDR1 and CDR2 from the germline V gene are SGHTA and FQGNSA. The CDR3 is CASSPPRDPLYGYTF. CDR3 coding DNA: TGTGCCAGCAGCCCCCCGAGGGACCCCTTATATGGCTACACCTTC.